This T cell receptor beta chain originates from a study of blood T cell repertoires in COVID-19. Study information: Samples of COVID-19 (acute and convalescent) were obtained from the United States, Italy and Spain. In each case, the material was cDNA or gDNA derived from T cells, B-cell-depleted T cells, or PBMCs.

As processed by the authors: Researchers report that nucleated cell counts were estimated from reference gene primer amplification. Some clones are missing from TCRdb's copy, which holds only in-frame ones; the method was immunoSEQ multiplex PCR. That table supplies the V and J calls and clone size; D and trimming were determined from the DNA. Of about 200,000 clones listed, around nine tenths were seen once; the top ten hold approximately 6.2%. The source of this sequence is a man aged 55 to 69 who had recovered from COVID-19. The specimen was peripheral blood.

CDR3 protein: CASSQRGLGPEAFF. Written as DNA, the CDR3 is TGCGCCAGCAGCCAGAGAGGTCTTGGTCCTGAAGCTTTCTTT. The rearrangement uses TRBV4-1 and TRBJ1-1, with no clear D. Trimming took off 3 bases at V and 6 bases at J, with 14 bases between the two ends. The CDR3 has 14 amino acids. Looked up from germline, CDR1 is MGHRA and CDR2 is YSYEKL.